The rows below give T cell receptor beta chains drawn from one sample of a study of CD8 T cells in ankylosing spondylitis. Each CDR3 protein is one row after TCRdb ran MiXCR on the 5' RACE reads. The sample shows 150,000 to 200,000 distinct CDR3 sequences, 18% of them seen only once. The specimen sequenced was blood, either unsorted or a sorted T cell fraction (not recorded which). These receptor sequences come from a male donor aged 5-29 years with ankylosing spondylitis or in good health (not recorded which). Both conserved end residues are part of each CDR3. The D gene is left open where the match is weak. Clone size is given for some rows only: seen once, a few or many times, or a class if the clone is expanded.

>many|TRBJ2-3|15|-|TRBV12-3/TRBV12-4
TGTGCCAGCAGTTTCTATAAAGCTAGCACAGATACGCAGTATTTT
CASSFYKASTDTQYF
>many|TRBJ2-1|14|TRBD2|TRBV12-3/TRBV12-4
TGTGCCAGCAGTGCCGGAACTAGCGGCAATGAGCAGTTCTTC
CASSAGTSGNEQFF
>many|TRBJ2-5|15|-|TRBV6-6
TGTGCCAGCAGTTACTCATCCAGGCTCCAAGAGACCCAGTACTTC
CASSYSSRLQETQYF
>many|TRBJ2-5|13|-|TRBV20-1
TGCAGTGCTGGACAGGGAGGGCCAGAGACCCAGTACTTC
CSAGQGGPETQYF
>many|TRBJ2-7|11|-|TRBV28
TGTGCCACCTCAACTCTCTACGAGCAGTACTTC
CATSTLYEQYF
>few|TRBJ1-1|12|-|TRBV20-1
TGCAGTGCTAGAGGACTTGGGGCTGAAGCTTTCTTT
CSARGLGAEAFF
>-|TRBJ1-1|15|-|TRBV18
TGTGCCAGCTCACCTGGGACGACCCAAAACACTGAAGCTTTCTTT
CASSPGTTQNTEAFF
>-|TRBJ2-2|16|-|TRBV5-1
TGCGCCAGCAGGAAAACCACCGGGGTTAACACCGGGGAGCTGTTTTTT
CASRKTTGVNTGELFF
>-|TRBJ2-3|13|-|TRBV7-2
TGTGCCAGCAGCTTAGGACAGTTTGCTACGCAGTATTTT
CASSLGQFATQYF
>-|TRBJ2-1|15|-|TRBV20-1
TGCAGTGCCAGGTTGGACCGTAGCTCCTACAATGAGCAGTTCTTC
CSARLDRSSYNEQFF
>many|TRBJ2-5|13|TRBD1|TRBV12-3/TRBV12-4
TGTGCCAGCAGCTGGGACAGGGCGGAGACCCAGTACTTC
CASSWDRAETQYF
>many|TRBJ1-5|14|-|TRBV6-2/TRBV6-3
TGTGCCAGCAGATCGGGGGCGCGGGAACAGCCCCAGCATTTT
CASRSGAREQPQHF
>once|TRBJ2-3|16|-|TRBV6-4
TGTGCCAGCAGTGATCGGGGACTGGGGCTCACAGATACGCAGTATTTT
CASSDRGLGLTDTQYF
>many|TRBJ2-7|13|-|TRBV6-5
TGTGCCAGCAACGATGGGCAGGATTACGAGCAGTACTTC
CASNDGQDYEQYF
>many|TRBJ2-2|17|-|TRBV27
TGTGCCAGCAGTTCTCCCGGGCAGGGTTCCCTCACCGGGGAGCTGTTTTTT
CASSSPGQGSLTGELFF
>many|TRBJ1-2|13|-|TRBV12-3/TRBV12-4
TGTGCCAGCAGTTTAGGGGCTAACTATGGCTACACCTTC
CASSLGANYGYTF
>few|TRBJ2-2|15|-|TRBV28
TGTGCCAGCAGTTTAGGCAGGAAAAACACCGGGGAGCTGTTTTTT
CASSLGRKNTGELFF
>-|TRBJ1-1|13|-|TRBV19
TGTGCCAGTAGTATGGGGGCTTACACTGAAGCTTTCTTT
CASSMGAYTEAFF
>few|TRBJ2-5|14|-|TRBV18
TGTGCCAGCTCACCTGGGGCGGCACAAGAGACCCAGTACTTC
CASSPGAAQETQYF
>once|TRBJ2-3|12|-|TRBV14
TGTGCCAGCAGCTCCCACACAGATACGCAGTATTTT
CASSSHTDTQYF
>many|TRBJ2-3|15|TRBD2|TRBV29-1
TGCAGCGCCGGACTTTTAGCGGGAGGGCAAGATACGCAGTATTTT
CSAGLLAGGQDTQYF
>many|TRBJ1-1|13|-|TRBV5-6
TGTGCCAGCAGCCCAATTGGGGCACCTGAAGCTTTCTTT
CASSPIGAPEAFF
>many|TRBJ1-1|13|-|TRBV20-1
TGCAGTGCTAGAGCGGACAGGAACACTGAAGCTTTCTTT
CSARADRNTEAFF
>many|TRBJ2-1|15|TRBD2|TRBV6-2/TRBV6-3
TGTGCCAGCAGTTCCAGCGGGGCTACCTACAATGAGCAGTTCTTC
CASSSSGATYNEQFF
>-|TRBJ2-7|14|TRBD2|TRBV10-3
TGTGCCATCAGTGACCTAGCGGGCCTCTACGAGCAGTACTTC
CAISDLAGLYEQYF
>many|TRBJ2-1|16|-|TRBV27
TGTGCCAGCAACCAATACGGCCAGGGGCAGGCCCGTGAGCAGTTCTTC
CASNQYGQGQAREQFF
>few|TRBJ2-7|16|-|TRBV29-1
TGCAGCGTTGCCGCCTCTTTTATCGGTATCTCCTACGAGCAGTACTTC
CSVAASFIGISYEQYF
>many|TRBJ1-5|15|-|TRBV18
TGTGCCAGCTCACCAAGGGCGATTTCCAATCAGCCCCAGCATTTT
CASSPRAISNQPQHF
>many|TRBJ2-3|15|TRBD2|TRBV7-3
TGTGCCAGCAGCTTTGCGGGAGGGCCTACAGATACGCAGTATTTT
CASSFAGGPTDTQYF
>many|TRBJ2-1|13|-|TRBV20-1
TGCAGTGCCTCCAGACTAGAGTCCAATGAGCAGTTCTTC
CSASRLESNEQFF
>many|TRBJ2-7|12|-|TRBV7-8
TGTGCCAGCAGCTTAGCTCCCGCCGGGATGTACTTC
CASSLAPAGMYF
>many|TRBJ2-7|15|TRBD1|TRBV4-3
TGCGCCAGCAGCTCCTGGACAGGTCGGAACTACGAGCAGTACTTC
CASSSWTGRNYEQYF
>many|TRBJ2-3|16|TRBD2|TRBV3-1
TGTGCCAGCAGCCAACCGGGACTAGCGGGAGCGAATACGCAGTATTTT
CASSQPGLAGANTQYF
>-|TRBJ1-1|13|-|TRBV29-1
TGCAGCGTCGAGACACAGGTTAACACTGAAGCTTTCTTT
CSVETQVNTEAFF
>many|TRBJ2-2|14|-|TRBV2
TGTGCCAGCATACGGGACGTCGTTGCCGGGGAGCTGTTTTTT
CASIRDVVAGELFF
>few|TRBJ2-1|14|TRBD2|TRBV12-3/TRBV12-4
TGTGCCAGCACCTCTACTAGCGGGACCAATGAGCAGTTCTTC
CASTSTSGTNEQFF
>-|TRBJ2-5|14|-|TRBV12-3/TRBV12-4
TGTGCCAGCAGTTTGGCAGGGGCCACAGAGACCCAGTACTTC
CASSLAGATETQYF
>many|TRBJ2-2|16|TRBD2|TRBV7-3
TGTGCCAGCAGCCAAGGCGTTGGCGGGAGTTCCGGGGAGCTGTTTTTT
CASSQGVGGSSGELFF
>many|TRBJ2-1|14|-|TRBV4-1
TGCGCCAGCAGCCAGGGGACGACCTACAATGAGCAGTTCTTC
CASSQGTTYNEQFF
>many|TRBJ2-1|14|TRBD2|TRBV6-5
TGTGCCAGCAAGGCACTAGCGGGAGTTTATGAGCAGTTCTTC
CASKALAGVYEQFF
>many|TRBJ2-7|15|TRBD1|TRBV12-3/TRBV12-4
TGTGCCAGCAGTTTCGAGGGACAGCCCCCCTACGAGCAGTACTTC
CASSFEGQPPYEQYF
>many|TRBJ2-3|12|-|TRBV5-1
TGCGCCAGCAGTACTGAGGGGATAGCGCAGTATTTT
CASSTEGIAQYF
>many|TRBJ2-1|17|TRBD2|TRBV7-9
TGTGCCAGCAGCTCAGGACTAGCGGGAGGGCCAAGGAATGAGCAGTTCTTC
CASSSGLAGGPRNEQFF
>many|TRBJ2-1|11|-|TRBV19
TGTGCCAGTAGCCTGCGGGATGAGCAGTTCTTC
CASSLRDEQFF
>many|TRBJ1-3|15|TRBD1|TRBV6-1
TGTGCCAGCAGTCGGACAGGGGGCTCTGGAAACACCATATATTTT
CASSRTGGSGNTIYF